The next 7 T cell receptor beta chains were all read from a single sample in a study of blood T cell repertoires in COVID-19. The data were produced by immunoSEQ multiplex PCR, yet TCRdb's version contains in-frame clones alone and is incomplete. The sample has 160,000 or so clones, approximately 86% seen once. Sample: peripheral blood. The receptors derive from a woman in her seventies with acute or convalescent COVID-19.

The sample holds one count of this clone. The chain links TRBV14 to TRBJ2-3; D is unclear. V was shortened by 3 bases and J by 6 bases, with 13 bases between the two germline ends. The CDR3 has 14 amino acids. The germline V gene encodes CDR1 SGHDN and CDR2 FVKESK. CDR3 bases: TGTGCCAGCAGCCACCTAATTTCCAAGGATACGCAGTATTTT. It encodes CASSHLISKDTQYF.

The chain carries TRBV6-6 and TRBJ1-1; 7 bases are shared with TRBD1. Germline CDR1 MNHNY, CDR2 SVGAGI (reference sequence). The CDR3 loop spans 13 amino acids. The J segment lost 1 base and the V segment lost 8 bases, leaving 4 bases of the junction unmatched. CDR3 DNA sequence: TGTGCCAGCCGGCGGACAGGGAACACTGAAGCTTTCTTT. Residues: CASRRTGNTEAFF.

This clone was detected once. The rearrangement uses TRBV7-8 and TRBJ1-2; the D is unclear. V dropped 2 bases and J dropped 4 bases, with 17 bases sitting between them. The CDR3 runs to 16 residues. Germline CDR1 is SGHVS and CDR2 is FQNEAQ. In DNA form, the CDR3 reads TGTGCCAGCAGCTTACATGTGGGCAGACCCTTCTATGGCTACACCTTC. It encodes CASSLHVGRPFYGYTF.

The chain recombines TRBV5-4 with TRBJ2-1; 8 bases align to TRBD1. CDR3 length: 16 amino acids. The V gene end was trimmed by 5 bases and the J gene end by 4 bases; junction bases not matched to a gene: 11. Germline V gene sequence: CDR1 SGHNT, CDR2 YYREEE (reference sequence). CDR3 DNA sequence: TGTGCCAGCAGGTTCCCCGGACAGGGCGATTACAATGAGCAGTTCTTC. Amino acid sequence: CASRFPGQGDYNEQFF.

This chain connects TRBV5-4 to TRBJ2-1; 8 bases match TRBD2. Germline V lookup: CDR1 SGHNT, CDR2 YYREEE (reference sequence). V was pared by 4 bases and J by 9 bases, with 15 bases of the junction left unmatched. CDR3 size: 16 residues. The CDR3 DNA reads TGTGCCAGCAGCCGTTCGGGAGGGGCCTTCATGGGTGAGCAGTTCTTC. Translating it yields CASSRSGGAFMGEQFF.

This clone was seen more than once but under ten times. The chain joins TRBV29-1 to TRBJ1-1; D is ambiguous. CDR1 and CDR2 from the germline V gene are SQVTM and ANQGSEA. This CDR3 contains 15 residues. The V and J ends lost 0 bases and 0 bases respectively, with 11 bases between them. CDR3 DNA: TGCAGCGTTGAAGATGTCGGAGGAGTGAACACTGAAGCTTTCTTT. Translating it yields CSVEDVGGVNTEAFF. The full variable domain, with the rest looked up from reference TRBV29-1 and TRBJ1-1, is SAVISQKPSRDICQRGTSLTIQCQVDSQVTMMFWYRQQPGQSLTLIATANQGSEATYESGFVIDKFPISRPNLTFSTLTVSNMSPEDSSIYLCSVEDVGGVNTEAFFGQGTRLTVV.

DNA for the CDR3: TGTGCCAGCAGTCCAGAACCGGGACAGGTCCTCTACGAGCAGTACTTC. Translating it yields CASSPEPGQVLYEQYF. V usage is TRBV27 and J usage is TRBJ2-7, with 8 positions matching TRBD1. V was pared by 5 bases and J by 3 bases, with 12 bases of the junction left unmatched. The CDR3 is 16 residues long. Germline CDR1 MNHEY, CDR2 SMNVEV (reference sequence).